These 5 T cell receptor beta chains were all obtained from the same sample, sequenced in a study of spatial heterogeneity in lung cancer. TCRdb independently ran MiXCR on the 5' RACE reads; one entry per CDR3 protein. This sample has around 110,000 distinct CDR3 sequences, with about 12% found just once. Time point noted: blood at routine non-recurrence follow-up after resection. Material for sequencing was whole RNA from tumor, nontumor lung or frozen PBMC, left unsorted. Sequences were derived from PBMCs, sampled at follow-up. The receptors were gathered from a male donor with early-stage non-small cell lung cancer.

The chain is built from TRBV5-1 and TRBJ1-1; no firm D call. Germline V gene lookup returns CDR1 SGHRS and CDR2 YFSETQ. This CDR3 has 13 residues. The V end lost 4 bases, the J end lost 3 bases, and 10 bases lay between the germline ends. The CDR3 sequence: CASSHGRDTEAFF. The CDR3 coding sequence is TGCGCCAGCAGCCACGGAAGGGACACTGAAGCTTTCTTT.

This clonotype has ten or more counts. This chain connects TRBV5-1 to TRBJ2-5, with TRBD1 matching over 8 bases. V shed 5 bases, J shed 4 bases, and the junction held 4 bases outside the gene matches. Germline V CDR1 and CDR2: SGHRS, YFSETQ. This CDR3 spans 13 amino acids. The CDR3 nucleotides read TGCGCCAGCAGTTATCAGGGGGCAGAGACCCAGTACTTC. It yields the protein CASSYQGAETQYF.

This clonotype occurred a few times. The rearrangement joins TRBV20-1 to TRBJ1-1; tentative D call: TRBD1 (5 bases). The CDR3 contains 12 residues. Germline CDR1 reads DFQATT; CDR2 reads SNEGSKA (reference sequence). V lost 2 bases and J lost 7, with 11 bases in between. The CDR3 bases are TGCAGTGCTAGACCGCAGGGTAGTGAAGCTTTCTTT. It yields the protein CSARPQGSEAFF.

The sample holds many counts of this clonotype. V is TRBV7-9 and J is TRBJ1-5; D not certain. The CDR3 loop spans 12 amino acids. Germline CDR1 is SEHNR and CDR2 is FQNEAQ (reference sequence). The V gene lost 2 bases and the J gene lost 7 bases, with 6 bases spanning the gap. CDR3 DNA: TGTGCCAGCAGCTTATTGGAGCAGCCCCAGCATTTT. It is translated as CASSLLEQPQHF.

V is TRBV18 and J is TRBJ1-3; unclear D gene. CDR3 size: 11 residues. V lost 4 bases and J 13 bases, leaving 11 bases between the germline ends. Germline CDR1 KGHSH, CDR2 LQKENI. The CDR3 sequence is CASSLADRIYF. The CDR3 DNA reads TGTGCCAGCTCACTCGCGGATCGAATATATTTT.